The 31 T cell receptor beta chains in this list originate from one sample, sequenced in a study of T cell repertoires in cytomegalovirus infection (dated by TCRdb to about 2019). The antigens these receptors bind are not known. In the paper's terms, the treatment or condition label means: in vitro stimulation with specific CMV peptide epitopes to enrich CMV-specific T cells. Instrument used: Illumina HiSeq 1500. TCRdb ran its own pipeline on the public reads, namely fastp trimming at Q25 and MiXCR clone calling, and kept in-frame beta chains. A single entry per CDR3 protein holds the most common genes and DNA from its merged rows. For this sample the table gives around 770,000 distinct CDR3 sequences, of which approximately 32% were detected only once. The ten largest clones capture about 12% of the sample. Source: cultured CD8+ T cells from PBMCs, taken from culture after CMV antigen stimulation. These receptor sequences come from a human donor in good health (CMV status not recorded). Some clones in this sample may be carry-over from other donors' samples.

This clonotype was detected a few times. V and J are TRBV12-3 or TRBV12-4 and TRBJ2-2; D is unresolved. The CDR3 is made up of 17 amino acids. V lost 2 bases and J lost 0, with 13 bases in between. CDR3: CASSLPRPTPNTGELFF. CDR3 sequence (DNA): TGTGCCAGCAGTTTACCCCGACCCACACCGAACACCGGGGAGCTGTTTTTT.

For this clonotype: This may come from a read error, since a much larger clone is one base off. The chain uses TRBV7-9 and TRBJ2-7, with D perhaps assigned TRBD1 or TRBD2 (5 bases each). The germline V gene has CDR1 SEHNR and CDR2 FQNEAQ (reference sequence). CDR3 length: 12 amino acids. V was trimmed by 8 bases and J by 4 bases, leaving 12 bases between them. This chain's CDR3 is CASGHEGYEQYV. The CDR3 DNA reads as TGTGCCAGCGGCCACGAGGGGTACGAGCAGTACGTC.

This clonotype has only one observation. The CDR3 protein is CASSIGQGAPGYTF. DNA of the CDR3: TGTGCCAGCAGTATAGGACAGGGGGCGCCGGGCTACACCTTC. The chain carries TRBV12-3 or TRBV12-4 and TRBJ1-2, with 11 bases lining up with TRBD1. V shed 5 bases and J 8 bases; nucleotides not matched to a gene: 7. This CDR3 spans 14 amino acids.

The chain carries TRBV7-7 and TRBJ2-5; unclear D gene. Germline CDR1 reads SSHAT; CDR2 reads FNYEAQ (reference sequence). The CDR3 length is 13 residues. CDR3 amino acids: CALGKVNQETQYF. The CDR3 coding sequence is TGTGCTTTAGGGAAGGTAAACCAAGAGACCCAGTACTTC.

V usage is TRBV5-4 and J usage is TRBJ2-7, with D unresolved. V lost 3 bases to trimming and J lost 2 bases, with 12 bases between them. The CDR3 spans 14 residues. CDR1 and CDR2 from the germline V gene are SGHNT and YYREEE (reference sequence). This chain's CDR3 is CASSSPYNPYEQYF. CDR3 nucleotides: TGTGCCAGCAGCTCCCCCTATAACCCCTACGAGCAGTACTTC.

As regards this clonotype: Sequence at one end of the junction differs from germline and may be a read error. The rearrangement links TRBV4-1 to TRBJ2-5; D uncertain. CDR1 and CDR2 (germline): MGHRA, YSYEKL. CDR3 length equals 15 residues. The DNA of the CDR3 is TGTGCCAGCAGCCCGGTCGCCAGTTTTCAAGAGACCCAGTACTTC. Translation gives CASSPVASFQETQYF.

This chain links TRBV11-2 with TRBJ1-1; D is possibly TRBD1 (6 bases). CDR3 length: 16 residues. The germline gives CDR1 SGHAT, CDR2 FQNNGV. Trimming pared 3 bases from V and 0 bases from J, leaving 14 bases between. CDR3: CASSFWDKGMNTEAFF. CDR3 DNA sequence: TGTGCCAGCAGCTTCTGGGACAAGGGGATGAACACTGAAGCTTTCTTT.

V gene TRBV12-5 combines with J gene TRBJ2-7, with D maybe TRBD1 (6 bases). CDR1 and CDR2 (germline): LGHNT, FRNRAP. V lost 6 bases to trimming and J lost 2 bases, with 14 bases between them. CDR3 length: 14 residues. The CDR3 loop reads CASGSGTYPYEQYF. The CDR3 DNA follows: TGTGCTAGTGGCTCCGGGACATATCCCTACGAGCAGTACTTC. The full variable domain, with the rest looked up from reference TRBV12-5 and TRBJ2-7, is DARVTQTPRHKVTEMGQEVTMRCQPILGHNTVFWYRQTMMQGLELLAYFRNRAPLDDSGMPKDRFSAEMPDATLATLKIQPSEPRDSAVYFCASGSGTYPYEQYFGPGTRLTVT.

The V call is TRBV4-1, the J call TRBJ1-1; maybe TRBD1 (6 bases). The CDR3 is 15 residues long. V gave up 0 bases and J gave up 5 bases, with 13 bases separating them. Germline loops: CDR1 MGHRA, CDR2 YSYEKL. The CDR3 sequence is CASSQETGMGTEAFF. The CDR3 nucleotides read TGCGCCAGCAGCCAAGAAACAGGGATGGGGACTGAAGCTTTCTTT.

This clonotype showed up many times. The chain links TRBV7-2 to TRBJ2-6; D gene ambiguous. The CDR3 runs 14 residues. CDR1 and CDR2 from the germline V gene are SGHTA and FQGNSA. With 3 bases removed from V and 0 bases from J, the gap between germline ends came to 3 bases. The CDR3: CASSFLSGANVLTF. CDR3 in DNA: TGTGCCAGCAGCTTTCTCTCTGGGGCCAACGTCCTGACTTTC.

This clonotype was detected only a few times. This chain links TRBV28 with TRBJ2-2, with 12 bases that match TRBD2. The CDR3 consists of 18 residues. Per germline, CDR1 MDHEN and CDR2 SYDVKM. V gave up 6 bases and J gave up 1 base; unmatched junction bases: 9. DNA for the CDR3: TGTGCCAGCAGACCCGTCGGGACTAGCGGGCGGAACACCGGGGAGCTGTTTTTT. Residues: CASRPVGTSGRNTGELFF.

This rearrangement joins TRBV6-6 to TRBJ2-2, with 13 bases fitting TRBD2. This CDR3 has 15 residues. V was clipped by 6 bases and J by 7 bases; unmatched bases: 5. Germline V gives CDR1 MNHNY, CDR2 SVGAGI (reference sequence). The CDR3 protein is CASSRTSGGGGELFF. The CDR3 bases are TGTGCCAGCAGCAGGACTAGCGGGGGAGGCGGGGAGCTGTTTTTT.

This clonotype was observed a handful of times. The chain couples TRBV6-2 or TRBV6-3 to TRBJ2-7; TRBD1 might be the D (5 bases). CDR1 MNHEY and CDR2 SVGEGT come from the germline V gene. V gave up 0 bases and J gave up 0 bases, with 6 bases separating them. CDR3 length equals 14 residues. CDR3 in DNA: TGTGCCAGCAGTTACTCAGACAGCTCCTACGAGCAGTACGTC. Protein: CASSYSDSSYEQYV.

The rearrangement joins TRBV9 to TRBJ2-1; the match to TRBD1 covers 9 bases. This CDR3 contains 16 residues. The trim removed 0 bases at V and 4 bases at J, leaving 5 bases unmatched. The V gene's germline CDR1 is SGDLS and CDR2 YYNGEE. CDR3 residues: CASSVVPDRGYNEQFF. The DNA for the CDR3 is TGTGCCAGCAGCGTAGTCCCGGACAGGGGTTACAATGAGCAGTTCTTC.

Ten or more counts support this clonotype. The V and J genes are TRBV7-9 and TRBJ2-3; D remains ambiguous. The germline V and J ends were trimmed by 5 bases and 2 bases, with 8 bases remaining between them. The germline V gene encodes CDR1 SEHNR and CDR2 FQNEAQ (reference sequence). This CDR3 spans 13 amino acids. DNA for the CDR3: TGTGCCAGCAGCCCTACTCACACAGATACGCAGTATTTT. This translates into CASSPTHTDTQYF.

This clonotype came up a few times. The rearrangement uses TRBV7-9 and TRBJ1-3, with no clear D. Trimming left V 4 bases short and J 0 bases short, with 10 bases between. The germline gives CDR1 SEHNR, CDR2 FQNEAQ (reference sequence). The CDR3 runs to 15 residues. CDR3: CASSSQLSSGNTIYF. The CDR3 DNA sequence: TGTGCCAGCAGCTCTCAGCTGAGCTCTGGAAACACCATATATTTT.

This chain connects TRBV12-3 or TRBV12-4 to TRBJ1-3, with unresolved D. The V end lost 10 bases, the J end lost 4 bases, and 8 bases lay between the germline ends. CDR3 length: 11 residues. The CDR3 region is CATPLGNTIYF. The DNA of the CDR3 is TGTGCCACCCCGCTCGGAAACACCATATATTTT.

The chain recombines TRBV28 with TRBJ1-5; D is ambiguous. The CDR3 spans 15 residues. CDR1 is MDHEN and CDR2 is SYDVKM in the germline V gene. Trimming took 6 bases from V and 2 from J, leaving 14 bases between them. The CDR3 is CASSPENWGNQPQHF. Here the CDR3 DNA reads TGTGCCAGCAGCCCCGAAAATTGGGGCAATCAGCCCCAGCATTTT.

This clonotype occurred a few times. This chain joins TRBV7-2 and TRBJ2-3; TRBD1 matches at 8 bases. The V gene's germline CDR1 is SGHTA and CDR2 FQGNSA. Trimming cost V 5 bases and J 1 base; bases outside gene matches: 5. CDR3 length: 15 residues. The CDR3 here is CASSTGTGGTDTQYF. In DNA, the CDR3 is TGTGCCAGCAGCACCGGGACAGGCGGCACAGATACGCAGTATTTT.

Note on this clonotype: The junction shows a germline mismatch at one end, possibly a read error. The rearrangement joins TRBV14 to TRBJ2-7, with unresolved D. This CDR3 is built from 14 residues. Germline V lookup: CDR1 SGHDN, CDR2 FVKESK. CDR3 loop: CVSSQDGSFYEQYF. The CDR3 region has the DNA TGTGTCAGCAGCCAAGATGGAAGCTTCTACGAGCAGTACTTC.

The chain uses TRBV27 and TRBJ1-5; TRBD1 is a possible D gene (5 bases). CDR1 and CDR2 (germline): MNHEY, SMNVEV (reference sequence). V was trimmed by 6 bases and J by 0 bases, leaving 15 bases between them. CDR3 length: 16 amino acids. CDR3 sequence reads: CASSQGKPVSNQPQHF. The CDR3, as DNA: TGTGCCAGCAGCCAGGGTAAGCCGGTTAGCAATCAGCCCCAGCATTTT.

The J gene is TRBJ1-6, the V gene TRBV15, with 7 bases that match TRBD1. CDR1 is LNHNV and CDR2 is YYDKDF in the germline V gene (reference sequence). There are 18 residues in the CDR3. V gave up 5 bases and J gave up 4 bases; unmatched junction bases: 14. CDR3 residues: CATSSPDRSTSYNSPLHF. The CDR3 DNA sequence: TGTGCCACCAGCTCCCCGGACAGGTCAACCTCTTATAATTCACCCCTCCACTTT. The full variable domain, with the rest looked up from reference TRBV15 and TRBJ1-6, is DAMVIQNPRYQVTQFGKPVTLSCSQTLNHNVMYWYQQKSSQAPKLLFHYYDKDFNNEADTPDNFQSRRPNTSFCFLDIRSPGLGDTAMYLCATSSPDRSTSYNSPLHFGNGTRLTVT.

This CDR3 reads CASSDDRLGTEAFF. In DNA form, the CDR3 reads TGTGCCAGCAGTGACGACAGATTAGGGACTGAAGCTTTCTTT. The chain couples TRBV25-1 to TRBJ1-1, with D possibly matching TRBD1 (5 bases). The CDR3 is 14 residues long. Germline lookup yields CDR1 MGHDK and CDR2 SYGVNS. Trimming removed 3 bases at V and 5 bases at J, with 13 bases between.

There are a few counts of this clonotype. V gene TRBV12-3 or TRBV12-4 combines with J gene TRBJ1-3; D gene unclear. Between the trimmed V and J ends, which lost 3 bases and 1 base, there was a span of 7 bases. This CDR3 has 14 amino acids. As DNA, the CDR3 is TGTGCCAGCAGTTTCCTGTTATCTGGAAACACCATATATTTT. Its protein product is CASSFLLSGNTIYF.

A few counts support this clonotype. CDR3 in amino acids: CASSMWDPSGNTIYF. DNA of the CDR3: TGTGCCAGTAGTATGTGGGACCCCTCTGGAAACACCATATATTTT. This chain joins TRBV19 and TRBJ1-3; possibly TRBD1 for D (5 bases). This CDR3 region has 15 residues. The ends were cut back, 3 bases at V and 0 bases at J, with 9 bases in the middle. Germline assignment: CDR1 LNHDA and CDR2 SQIVND (reference sequence). Filled out from reference TRBV19 and TRBJ1-3, the complete variable domain reads DGGITQSPKYLFRKEGQNVTLSCEQNLNHDAMYWYRQDPGQGLRLIYYSQIVNDFQKGDIAEGYSVSREKKESFPLTVTSAQKNPTAFYLCASSMWDPSGNTIYFGEGSWLTVV.

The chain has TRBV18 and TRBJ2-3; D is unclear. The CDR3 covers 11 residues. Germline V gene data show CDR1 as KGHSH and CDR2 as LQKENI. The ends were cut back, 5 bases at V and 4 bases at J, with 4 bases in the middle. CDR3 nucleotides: TGTGCCAGCTCAAAGCCAGATACGCAGTATTTT. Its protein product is CASSKPDTQYF.

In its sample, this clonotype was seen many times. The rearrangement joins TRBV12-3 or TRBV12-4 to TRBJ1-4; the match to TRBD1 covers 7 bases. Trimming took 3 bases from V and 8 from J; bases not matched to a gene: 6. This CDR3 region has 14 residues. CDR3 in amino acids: CASSFKGGGEKLFF. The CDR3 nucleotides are TGTGCCAGCAGTTTTAAAGGGGGCGGGGAAAAACTGTTTTTT.

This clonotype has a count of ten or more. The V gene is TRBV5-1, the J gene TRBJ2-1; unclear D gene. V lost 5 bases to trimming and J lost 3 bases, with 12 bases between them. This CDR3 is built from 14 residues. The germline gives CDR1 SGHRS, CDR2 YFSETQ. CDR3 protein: CASRGPRIYNEQFF. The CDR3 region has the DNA TGCGCCAGCAGAGGCCCGAGGATCTACAATGAGCAGTTCTTC.

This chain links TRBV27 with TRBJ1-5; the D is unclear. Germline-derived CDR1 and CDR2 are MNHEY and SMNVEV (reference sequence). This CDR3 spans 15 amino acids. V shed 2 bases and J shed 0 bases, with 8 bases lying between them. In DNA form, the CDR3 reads TGTGCCAGCAGTTTACTGGGTTCTAGCAATCAGCCCCAGCATTTT. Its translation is CASSLLGSSNQPQHF.

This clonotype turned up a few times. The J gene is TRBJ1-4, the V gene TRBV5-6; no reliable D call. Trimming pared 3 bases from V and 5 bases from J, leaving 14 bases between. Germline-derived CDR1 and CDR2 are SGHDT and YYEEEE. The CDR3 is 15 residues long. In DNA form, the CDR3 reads TGTGCCAGCAGCTCTTATGCCCCAAGCAATGAAAAACTGTTTTTT. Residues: CASSSYAPSNEKLFF.

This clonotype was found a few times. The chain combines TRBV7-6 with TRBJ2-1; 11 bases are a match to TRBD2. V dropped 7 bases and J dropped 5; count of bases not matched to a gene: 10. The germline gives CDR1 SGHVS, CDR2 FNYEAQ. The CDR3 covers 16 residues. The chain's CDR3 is CASTYSTSGAHNEQFF. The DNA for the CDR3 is TGTGCCAGCACATACTCGACTAGCGGGGCTCACAATGAGCAGTTCTTC.